This T cell receptor beta chain was documented in a study of T-cell memory formation after mild COVID-19. General study points: Confirmation was lacking for SARS-CoV-2 specificity of second-wave clones that peaked on day 37. CD4/CD8 balance held among clones contracting day 15 to 85, and later expanders leaned CD4+. The CD4+ clones that contracted clustered mainly within CM and EM, and the CD8+ clones concentrated in EMRA.

The CDR3 is 15 amino acids. With V trimmed by 4 bases and J by 5 bases, 8 bases remained unmatched. CDR1 and CDR2 (germline): SGHDT, YYEEEE. Researchers used 5'RACE with constant-segment primers to make TCR alpha and TCR beta cDNA libraries that carry sample barcodes and UMIs. TCRdb re-called the 5' RACE reads with MiXCR, one entry per CDR3 protein. Of under 550,000 distinct CDR3 sequences detected, about 20% appear once; the ten largest clones hold roughly 21%. Of note for this clonotype: The antigen remains unidentified.

The sequenced sample consisted of PBMCs or a T cell subset sorted from them (not recorded which). The chain carries TRBV5-6 and TRBJ1-1, with 10 nucleotides matching TRBD1. This TCR derives from a man aged 18-30 years who had mild COVID-19 (a few samples of this study predate the infection). Cell type and time point are not known. Written as DNA, the CDR3 is TGTGCCAGCAGCCCACTGACAGGGGGCAGGACTGAAGCTTTCTTT. Protein: CASSPLTGGRTEAFF.